A single sample gave rise to the 20 T cell receptor beta chains below, sequenced in a study of shared clonotypes between healthy human individuals. TCRdb's copy holds only in-frame clones and misses some; the assay was immunoSEQ multiplex PCR. The table lists about 2 million clones, about 95% of them singletons, with 1.2% in the top ten. Naive CD8 populations comprised CD45RO-negative cells positively selected for CCR7, excluding terminally differentiated effector memory CD45RA+ cells. The sample consisted of naive CD8+ T cells sorted from blood. These receptor sequences come from a man aged 18 to 30 in good health.

The chain couples TRBV6-5 to TRBJ2-3; 8 nucleotides line up with TRBD2. CDR1 is MNHEY and CDR2 is SVGAGI in the germline V gene. The CDR3 is 16 residues long. J was trimmed by 4 bases and V by 2 bases; bases with no gene match: 8. The CDR3 spells CASSYSGGGQADTQYF. CDR3 bases: TGTGCCAGCAGTTACAGTGGCGGGGGGCAGGCAGATACGCAGTATTTT.

Only one count was recorded for this clone. The same CDR3 is also encoded by other DNA sequences in this sample. V is TRBV5-1 and J is TRBJ2-7, with D hard to call. Germline V gene sequence: CDR1 SGHRS, CDR2 YFSETQ. The V gene lost 0 bases and the J gene lost 2 bases, with 6 bases spanning the gap. The CDR3 has 13 residues. CDR3 residues: CASSLAGPYEQYF. CDR3 coding DNA: TGCGCCAGCAGCTTGGCAGGTCCCTACGAGCAGTACTTC.

To note about this clone: Other DNA sequences in the same sample also yield this CDR3. The chain is built from TRBV27 and TRBJ2-7; D possibly uses TRBD1 or TRBD2 (6 bases each). Germline V gene sequence: CDR1 MNHEY, CDR2 SMNVEV (reference sequence). V was shortened by 0 bases and J by 4 bases, with 10 bases between the two germline ends. CDR3 length: 14 amino acids. CDR3 in amino acids: CASSLSGGGYEQYF. As DNA, the CDR3 is TGTGCCAGCAGTTTATCGGGGGGCGGGTACGAGCAGTACTTC.

The chain's CDR3 is CASSPVGSGGTYEQYF. As DNA, the CDR3 is TGTGCCAGCAGTCCGGTAGGTAGCGGGGGAACCTACGAGCAGTACTTC. The V call is TRBV27, the J call TRBJ2-7; the match to TRBD2 covers 9 bases. With 5 bases clipped from V and 2 bases from J, the junction kept 10 bases outside the gene matches. CDR3 length: 16 residues. Germline V CDR1 and CDR2: MNHEY, SMNVEV (reference sequence).

A note on this clone: Possible read error: a much larger clone is one base away. The chain has TRBV11-1 and TRBJ2-7, with unresolved D. Trimming removed 4 bases from V and 0 bases from J, with 1 base in between. CDR3 length equals 11 residues. Germline loops: CDR1 SGHAT, CDR2 FQDESV (reference sequence). This CDR3 reads CASSSSYEQYF. DNA for the CDR3: TGTGCCAGCAGCTCCTCCTACGAGCAGTACTTC.

The rearrangement links TRBV5-1 to TRBJ2-1; TRBD1 or TRBD2 may be the D gene (5 bases each). CDR3 size: 14 residues. The germline V gene has CDR1 SGHRS and CDR2 YFSETQ. Between the trimmed V and J ends, which lost 2 bases and 4 bases, there was a span of 10 bases. The CDR3 coding sequence is TGCGCCAGCAGCTTAGCGGACACTTACAATGAGCAGTTCTTC. This translates into CASSLADTYNEQFF.

The V and J genes are TRBV27 and TRBJ2-1; D uncertain. The V end lost 8 bases, the J end lost 5 bases, and 10 bases lay between the germline ends. The CDR3 is made up of 12 amino acids. Germline V CDR1 and CDR2: MNHEY, SMNVEV (reference sequence). CDR3 coding DNA: TGTGCCAGCCGCACCCGAAACAATGAGCAGTTCTTC. Its protein product is CASRTRNNEQFF.

The chain is built from TRBV5-6 and TRBJ2-7; D is unclear. The CDR3 loop spans 13 amino acids. V was clipped by 0 bases and J by 1 base, with 5 bases between them. Germline V gene sequence: CDR1 SGHDT, CDR2 YYEEEE. The DNA for the CDR3 is TGTGCCAGCAGCTTGGACGAGTCCTACGAGCAGTACTTC. Translating it yields CASSLDESYEQYF.

The chain is built from TRBV25-1 and TRBJ1-5, with a weak D call TRBD1 (5 bases). The germline CDR1 and CDR2 sequences are MGHDK and SYGVNS. The V gene lost 2 bases and the J gene lost 4 bases, with 9 bases spanning the gap. This CDR3 has 14 residues. CDR3 nucleotide sequence: TGTGCCAGCAGTGAACCCGGGGGTAATCAGCCCCAGCATTTT. Protein: CASSEPGGNQPQHF.

This clone has only one observation. The V and J genes are TRBV7-9 and TRBJ2-3; D perhaps matches TRBD2 (5 bases). V lost 5 bases and J lost 2, with 11 bases in between. Germline V gene data show CDR1 as SEHNR and CDR2 as FQNEAQ (reference sequence). The CDR3 consists of 14 residues. The CDR3: CASSPPGNTDTQYF. CDR3 nucleotide sequence: TGTGCCAGCAGCCCTCCCGGGAACACAGATACGCAGTATTTT.

The chain couples TRBV4-1 to TRBJ2-3; D remains unclear. V was pared by 1 base and J by 0 bases, with 14 bases between. The CDR3 spans 17 residues. Germline V lookup: CDR1 MGHRA, CDR2 YSYEKL. CDR3 region: CASSQGLRTASTDTQYF. Written as DNA, the CDR3 is TGCGCCAGCAGCCAAGGGCTCCGGACGGCTAGCACAGATACGCAGTATTTT.

The J gene is TRBJ2-1, the V gene TRBV4-1; 9 positions agree with TRBD2. This CDR3 region has 14 residues. The germline V gene has CDR1 MGHRA and CDR2 YSYEKL. V was clipped by 3 bases and J by 8 bases; unmatched bases: 5. The CDR3 region is CASSQREGRYEQFF. DNA of the CDR3: TGCGCCAGCAGCCAGCGGGAGGGCCGCTATGAGCAGTTCTTC.

The chain links TRBV7-9 to TRBJ2-1; TRBD2 might be the D (5 bases). V was clipped by 1 base and J by 10 bases, with 20 bases between them. The CDR3 loop spans 16 amino acids. Germline values: CDR1 SEHNR, CDR2 FQNEAQ (reference sequence). This CDR3 is CASSLVASGMNGEQFF. The DNA of the CDR3 is TGTGCCAGCAGCTTAGTCGCATCGGGGATGAATGGGGAGCAGTTCTTC.

This rearrangement joins TRBV30 to TRBJ2-1; no clear D gene. Trimming shortened V by 4 bases and J by 7 bases, and 17 bases separated the two germline ends. Germline V CDR1 and CDR2: GTSNPN, SVGIG (reference sequence). The CDR3 consists of 14 residues. CDR3 bases: TGTGCCTGGATTCTTGGGTCTTTGGGAAATGAGCAGTTCTTC. This codes for CAWILGSLGNEQFF.

J is TRBJ1-5 and V is TRBV18; 11 bases agree with TRBD1. CDR1 and CDR2 from the germline V gene are KGHSH and LQKENI. Unmatched junction bases numbered 6, after V lost 5 bases and J lost 3 bases. The CDR3 totals 16 residues. The DNA for the CDR3 is TGTGCCAGCTCAGCCCCGGGACAGGGGGTCAATCAGCCCCAGCATTTT. Protein product: CASSAPGQGVNQPQHF.

This clone was seen a single time. This rearrangement joins TRBV28 to TRBJ2-5; TRBD2 agrees at 8 bases. V was pared by 7 bases and J by 5 bases, with 9 bases of the junction left unmatched. CDR1 and CDR2 (germline): MDHEN, SYDVKM. There are 14 residues in the CDR3. The CDR3: CASTLGGAGETQYF. CDR3 DNA sequence: TGTGCCAGCACCCTCGGGGGGGCGGGGGAGACCCAGTACTTC. Complete variable domain (other parts from reference TRBV28 and TRBJ2-5): DVKVTQSSRYLVKRTGEKVFLECVQDMDHENMFWYRQDPGLGLRLIYFSYDVKMKEKGDIPEGYSVSREKKERFSLILESASTNQTSMYLCASTLGGAGETQYFGPGTRLLVL.

The chain combines TRBV4-3 with TRBJ2-5; 9 positions agree with TRBD2. V lost 0 bases to trimming and J lost 3 bases; unmatched junction nucleotides: 11. The CDR3 consists of 18 residues. Per the germline V gene, CDR1 is LGHNA and CDR2 is YSLEER. CDR3 nucleotide sequence: TGCGCCAGCAGCCAAGATCGAGGATGGCGGGAGGGCGAAGAGACCCAGTACTTC. It yields the protein CASSQDRGWREGEETQYF.

In this sample, this clone turned up a few times. CDR3 sequence: CASSHYTSGLNNEQFF. The DNA for the CDR3 is TGTGCCAGTAGCCATTATACTAGCGGGTTGAACAATGAGCAGTTCTTC. This chain uses TRBV19 with TRBJ2-1, with 9 bases matching TRBD2. The CDR3 consists of 16 residues. V gave up 6 bases and J gave up 5 bases; unmatched junction bases: 11. Germline assignment: CDR1 LNHDA and CDR2 SQIVND (reference sequence).

This chain joins TRBV2 and TRBJ2-1; possible D gene TRBD2, 7 bases. V dropped 0 bases and J dropped 8 bases, with 20 bases sitting between them. Germline CDR1 SNHLY, CDR2 FYNNEI. The CDR3 has 17 amino acids. CDR3 residues: CASSEAGLTPGGYEQFF. The CDR3 DNA sequence: TGTGCCAGCAGTGAAGCGGGTTTAACTCCGGGGGGCTATGAGCAGTTCTTC.

The rearrangement uses TRBV6-5 and TRBJ2-5; tentative D call: TRBD1 (6 bases). This CDR3 has 13 amino acids. V was clipped by 5 bases and J by 3 bases, with 10 bases between them. Germline CDR1 MNHEY, CDR2 SVGAGI. CDR3 amino acids: CASSTGLEETQYF. Here the CDR3 DNA reads TGTGCCAGCAGTACAGGGTTGGAAGAGACCCAGTACTTC.